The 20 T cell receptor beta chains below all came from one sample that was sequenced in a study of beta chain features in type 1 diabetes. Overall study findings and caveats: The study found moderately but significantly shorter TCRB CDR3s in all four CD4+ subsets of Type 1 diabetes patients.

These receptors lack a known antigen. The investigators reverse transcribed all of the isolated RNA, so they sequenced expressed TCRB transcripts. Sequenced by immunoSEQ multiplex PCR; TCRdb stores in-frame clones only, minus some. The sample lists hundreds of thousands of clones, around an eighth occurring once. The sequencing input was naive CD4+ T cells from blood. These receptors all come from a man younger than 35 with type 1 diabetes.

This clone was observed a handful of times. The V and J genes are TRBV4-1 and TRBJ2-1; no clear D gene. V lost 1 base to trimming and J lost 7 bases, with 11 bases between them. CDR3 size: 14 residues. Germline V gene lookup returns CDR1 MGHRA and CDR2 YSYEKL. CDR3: CASSQAVVVNEQFF. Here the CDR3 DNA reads TGCGCCAGCAGCCAAGCCGTGGTTGTGAATGAGCAGTTCTTC.

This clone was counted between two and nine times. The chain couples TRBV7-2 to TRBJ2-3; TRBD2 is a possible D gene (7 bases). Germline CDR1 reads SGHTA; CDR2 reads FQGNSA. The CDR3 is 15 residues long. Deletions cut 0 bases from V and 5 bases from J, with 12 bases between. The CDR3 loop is CASSLAGGRKDTQYF. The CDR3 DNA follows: TGTGCCAGCAGCTTAGCGGGGGGGCGTAAAGATACGCAGTATTTT.

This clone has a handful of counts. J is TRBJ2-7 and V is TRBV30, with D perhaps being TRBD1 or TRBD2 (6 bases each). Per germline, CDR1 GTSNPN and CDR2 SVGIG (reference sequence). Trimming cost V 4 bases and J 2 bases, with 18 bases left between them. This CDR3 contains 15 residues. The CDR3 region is CAWKGRGTPTYEQYF. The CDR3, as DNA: TGTGCCTGGAAGGGTCGGGGGACACCAACCTACGAGCAGTACTTC.

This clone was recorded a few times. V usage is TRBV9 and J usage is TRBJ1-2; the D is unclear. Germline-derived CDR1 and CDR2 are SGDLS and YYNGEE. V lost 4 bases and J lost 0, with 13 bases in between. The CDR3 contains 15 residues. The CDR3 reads CASSPNPRANYGYTF. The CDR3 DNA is TGTGCCAGCAGCCCCAATCCGCGAGCTAACTATGGCTACACCTTC.

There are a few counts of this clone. CDR3 in DNA: TGTGCCAGCAGCCATTCTCGTTTGGGACAGCCGAACACCGGGGAGCTGTTTTTT. Amino acids: CASSHSRLGQPNTGELFF. The rearrangement links TRBV7-9 to TRBJ2-2, with 7 nucleotides matching TRBD1. The V gene's germline CDR1 is SEHNR and CDR2 FQNEAQ (reference sequence). V dropped 5 bases and J dropped 0; count of bases not matched to a gene: 12. The CDR3 length is 18 residues. The full variable domain, in which reference TRBV7-9 and TRBJ2-2 provide the parts outside the CDR3, is DTGVSQNPRHKITKRGQNVTFRCDPISEHNRLYWYRQTLGQGPEFLTYFQNEAQLEKSRLLSDRFSAERPKGSFSTLEIQRTEQGDSAMYLCASSHSRLGQPNTGELFFGEGSRLTVL.

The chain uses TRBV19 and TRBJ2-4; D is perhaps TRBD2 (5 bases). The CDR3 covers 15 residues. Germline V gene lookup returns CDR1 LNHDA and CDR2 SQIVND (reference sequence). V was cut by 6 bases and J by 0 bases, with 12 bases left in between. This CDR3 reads CASRKAEGAKNIQYF. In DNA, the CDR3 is TGTGCCAGTAGGAAGGCAGAGGGAGCCAAAAACATTCAGTACTTC.

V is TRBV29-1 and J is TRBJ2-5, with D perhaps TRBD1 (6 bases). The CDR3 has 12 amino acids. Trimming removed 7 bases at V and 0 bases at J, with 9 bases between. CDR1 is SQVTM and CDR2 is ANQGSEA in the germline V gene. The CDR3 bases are TGCAGCGACAGGGAGTACCAAGAGACCCAGTACTTC. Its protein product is CSDREYQETQYF.

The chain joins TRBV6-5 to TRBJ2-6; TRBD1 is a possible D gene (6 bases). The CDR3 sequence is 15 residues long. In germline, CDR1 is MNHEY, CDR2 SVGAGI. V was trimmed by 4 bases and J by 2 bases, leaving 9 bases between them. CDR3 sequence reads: CASSSSGAGANVLTF. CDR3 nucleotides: TGTGCCAGCAGTTCGTCAGGGGCTGGGGCCAACGTCCTGACTTTC.

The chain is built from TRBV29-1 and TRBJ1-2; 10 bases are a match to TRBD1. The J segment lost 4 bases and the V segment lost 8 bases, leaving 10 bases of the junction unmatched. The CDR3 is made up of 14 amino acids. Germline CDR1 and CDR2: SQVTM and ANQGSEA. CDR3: CSLGPTGGGYGYTF. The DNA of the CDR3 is TGCAGCCTGGGGCCGACAGGGGGCGGCTATGGCTACACCTTC.

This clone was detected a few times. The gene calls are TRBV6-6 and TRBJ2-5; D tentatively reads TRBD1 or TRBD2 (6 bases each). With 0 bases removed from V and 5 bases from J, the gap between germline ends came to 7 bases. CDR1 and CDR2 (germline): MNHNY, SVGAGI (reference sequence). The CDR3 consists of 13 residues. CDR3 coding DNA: TGTGCCAGCAGTTACTCGGGGGGCGAGACCCAGTACTTC. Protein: CASSYSGGETQYF.

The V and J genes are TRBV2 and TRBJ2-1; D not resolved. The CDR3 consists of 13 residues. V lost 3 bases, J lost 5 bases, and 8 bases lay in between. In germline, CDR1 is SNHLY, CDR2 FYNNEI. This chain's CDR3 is CASSDMLNNEQFF. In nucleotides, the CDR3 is TGTGCCAGCAGTGATATGCTCAACAATGAGCAGTTCTTC.

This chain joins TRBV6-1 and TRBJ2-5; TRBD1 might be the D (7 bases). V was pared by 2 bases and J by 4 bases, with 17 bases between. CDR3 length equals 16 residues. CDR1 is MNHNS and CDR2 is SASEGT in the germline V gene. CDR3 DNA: TGTGCCAGCAGTGAACCGGGGGCCCCAGGGGGAGAGACCCAGTACTTC. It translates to CASSEPGAPGGETQYF.

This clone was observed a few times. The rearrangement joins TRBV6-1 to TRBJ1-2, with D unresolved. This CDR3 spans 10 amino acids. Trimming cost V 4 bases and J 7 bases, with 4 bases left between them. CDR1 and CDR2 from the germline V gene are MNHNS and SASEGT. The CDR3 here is CASSVTGYTF. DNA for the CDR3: TGTGCCAGCAGTGTAACTGGCTACACCTTC.

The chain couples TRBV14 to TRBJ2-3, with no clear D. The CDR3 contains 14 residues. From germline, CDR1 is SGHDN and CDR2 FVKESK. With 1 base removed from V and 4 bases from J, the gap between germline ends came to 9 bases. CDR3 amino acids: CASSQADSADTQYF. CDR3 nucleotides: TGTGCCAGCAGCCAAGCAGATTCAGCAGATACGCAGTATTTT.

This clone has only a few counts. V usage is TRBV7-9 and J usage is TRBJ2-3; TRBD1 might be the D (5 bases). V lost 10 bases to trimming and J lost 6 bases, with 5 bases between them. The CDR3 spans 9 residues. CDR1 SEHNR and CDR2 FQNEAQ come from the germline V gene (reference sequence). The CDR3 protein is CATGDTQYF. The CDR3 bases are TGTGCCACAGGGGATACGCAGTATTTT.

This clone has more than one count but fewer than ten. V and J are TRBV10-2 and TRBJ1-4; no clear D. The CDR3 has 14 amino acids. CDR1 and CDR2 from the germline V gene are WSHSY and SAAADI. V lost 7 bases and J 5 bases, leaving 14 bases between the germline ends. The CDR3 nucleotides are TGCGCCAGCACCTCGTTGGCCGAGAATGAAAAACTGTTTTTT. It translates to CASTSLAENEKLFF.

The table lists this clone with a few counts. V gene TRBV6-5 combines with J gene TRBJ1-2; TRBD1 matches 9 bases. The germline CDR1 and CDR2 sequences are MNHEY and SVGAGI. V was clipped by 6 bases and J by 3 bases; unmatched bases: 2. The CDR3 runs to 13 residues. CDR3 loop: CASRQGADYGYTF. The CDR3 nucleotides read TGTGCCAGCAGACAGGGGGCTGACTATGGCTACACCTTC.

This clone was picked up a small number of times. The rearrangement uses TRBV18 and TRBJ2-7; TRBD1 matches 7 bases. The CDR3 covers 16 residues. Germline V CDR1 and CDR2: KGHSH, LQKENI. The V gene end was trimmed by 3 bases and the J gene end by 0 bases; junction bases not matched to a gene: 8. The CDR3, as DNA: TGTGCCAGCTCACCCCTGGGACAGTGGAGCTCCTACGAGCAGTACTTC. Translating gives CASSPLGQWSSYEQYF.

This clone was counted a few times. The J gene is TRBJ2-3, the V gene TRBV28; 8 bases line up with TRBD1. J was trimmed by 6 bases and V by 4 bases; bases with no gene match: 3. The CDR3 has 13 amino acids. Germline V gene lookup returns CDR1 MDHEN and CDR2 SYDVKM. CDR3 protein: CASSWRQGDTQYF. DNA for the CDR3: TGTGCCAGCAGTTGGAGACAGGGGGATACGCAGTATTTT.

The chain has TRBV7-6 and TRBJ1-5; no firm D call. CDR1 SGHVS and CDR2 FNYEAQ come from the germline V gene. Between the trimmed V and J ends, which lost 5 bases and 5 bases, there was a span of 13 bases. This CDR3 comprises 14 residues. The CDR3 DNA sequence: TGTGCCAGCAGCCTATCGGACGGGGATCAGCCCCAGCATTTT. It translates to CASSLSDGDQPQHF.